These 26 T cell receptor beta chains originate from one sample sequenced in a study of CD8 T cells in ankylosing spondylitis. A single record per CDR3 protein comes from TCRdb applying MiXCR to the 5' RACE reads. The sample consists of more than 30,000 distinct CDR3 sequences, roughly 13% of them appearing once. Sequenced sample: synovial fluid, either unsorted or a sorted T cell fraction (not recorded which). These TCRs come from a male donor with ankylosing spondylitis.

This clonotype appeared a few times. V and J are TRBV6-1 and TRBJ2-2, with D maybe TRBD2 (6 bases). Germline-derived CDR1 and CDR2 are MNHNS and SASEGT. The germline V and J ends were trimmed by 1 base and 9 bases, with 12 bases remaining between them. The CDR3 is 14 residues long. Written as DNA, the CDR3 is TGTGCCAGCAGTGAAGGAAGGGACTTGCGGGAGCTGTTTTTT. As protein: CASSEGRDLRELFF.

This clonotype showed up many times. The genes are TRBV7-9 and TRBJ1-1; 8 bases are a match to TRBD1. CDR1 and CDR2 from the germline V gene are SEHNR and FQNEAQ (reference sequence). Trimming took 4 bases from V and 0 from J; bases not matched to a gene: 10. CDR3 size: 17 residues. The CDR3 DNA is TGTGCCAGCAGCTCTTCTCTCGGGACAGGATTGAACACTGAAGCTTTCTTT. This translates into CASSSSLGTGLNTEAFF.

The chain employs TRBV12-3 or TRBV12-4 and TRBJ2-7; D may be TRBD2 (6 bases). Trimming stripped 5 bases from V and 5 bases from J, with 19 bases between. The CDR3 has 15 amino acids. DNA of the CDR3: TGTGCCAGCAGTCCCCTAGGAGGGTTATCCCACGAGCAGTACTTC. Its translation: CASSPLGGLSHEQYF.

V and J are TRBV3-1 and TRBJ2-6; either TRBD1 or TRBD2 may supply D (5 bases each). Trimming cost V 3 bases and J 0 bases, with 9 bases left between them. Germline CDR1 is LGHDT and CDR2 is YNNKEL (reference sequence). This CDR3 contains 16 residues. CDR3 in amino acids: CASSQGVYSGANVLTF. As DNA, the CDR3 is TGTGCCAGCAGCCAGGGGGTTTACTCTGGGGCCAACGTCCTGACTTTC.

This clonotype was seen more than once but under ten times. The V gene is TRBV5-1, the J gene TRBJ2-7; D call uncertain. V was cut by 1 base and J by 2 bases, with 13 bases left in between. The CDR3 runs to 15 residues. Per germline, CDR1 SGHRS and CDR2 YFSETQ. Here the CDR3 DNA reads TGCGCCAGCAGCTTGTACACAACGCTAACCTACGAGCAGTACTTC. This encodes CASSLYTTLTYEQYF.

The chain joins TRBV20-1 to TRBJ2-7, with TRBD1 identical over 9 bases. The junction had 6 bases not matched to a gene; V was cut back by 4 bases and J by 2 bases. The CDR3 loop spans 14 amino acids. Germline V gives CDR1 DFQATT, CDR2 SNEGSKA (reference sequence). The CDR3, as DNA: TGCAGTGCTATGGGGGGACAGGGAACCTACGAGCAGTACTTC. It is translated as CSAMGGQGTYEQYF.

This clonotype was counted only a few times. CDR3 in amino acids: CASSLVRDRGQSPLHF. The CDR3 DNA reads as TGTGCCAGCAGCTTAGTACGGGACAGGGGGCAATCACCCCTCCACTTT. This chain uses TRBV7-2 with TRBJ1-6; 12 nucleotides align to TRBD1. Germline CDR1 reads SGHTA; CDR2 reads FQGNSA. The junction had 5 bases not matched to a gene; V was cut back by 1 base and J by 10 bases. The CDR3 consists of 16 residues.

This clonotype was found a few times. This chain uses TRBV6-6 with TRBJ2-7, with D possibly matching TRBD1 (5 bases). Trimming cost V 2 bases and J 3 bases, with 8 bases left between them. The CDR3 totals 13 residues. Germline V CDR1 and CDR2: MNHNY, SVGAGI (reference sequence). The CDR3 spells CASSYRTYYEQYF. The DNA of the CDR3 is TGTGCCAGCAGTTACCGGACATACTACGAGCAGTACTTC.

This clonotype was seen at least ten times. The rearrangement uses TRBV3-1 and TRBJ2-3; 9 nucleotides line up with TRBD2. CDR3 length: 15 amino acids. The V gene's germline CDR1 is LGHDT and CDR2 YNNKEL (reference sequence). V lost 4 bases, J lost 6 bases, and 8 bases stayed unmatched. The CDR3 DNA reads as TGTGCCAGCAGCCTAAATCGGACTAGCGCGGATACGCAGTATTTT. Residues: CASSLNRTSADTQYF.

The V and J genes are TRBV5-1 and TRBJ1-1; TRBD1 might be the D (5 bases). V was pared by 2 bases and J by 11 bases, with 10 bases between. Germline CDR1 reads SGHRS; CDR2 reads YFSETQ. The CDR3 length is 11 residues. The DNA for the CDR3 is TGCGCCAGCAGCTTAACGGGGGAGGCTTTCTTT. Translated: CASSLTGEAFF. Complete variable domain (other parts from reference TRBV5-1 and TRBJ1-1): KAGVTQTPRYLIKTRGQQVTLSCSPISGHRSVSWYQQTPGQGLQFLFEYFSETQRNKGNFPGRFSGRQFSNSRSEMNVSTLELGDSALYLCASSLTGEAFFGQGTRLTVV.

Regarding this clonotype: This clone may be a read error of a much larger clone one base away. The V call is TRBV4-1, the J call TRBJ2-7, with D unclear. CDR1 and CDR2 from the germline V gene are MGHRA and YSYEKL. Trimming took off 0 bases at V and 5 bases at J, with 8 bases between the two ends. This CDR3 is 13 amino acids long. The CDR3 nucleotides read TGCGCCAGCAGCCAAGACTCTGGGCACGAGCAGTACTTC. This codes for CASSQDSGHEQYF.

This clonotype occurred many times. The rearrangement uses TRBV27 and TRBJ1-5; the D gene is possibly TRBD1 (5 bases). The CDR3 has 14 residues. Germline CDR1 MNHEY, CDR2 SMNVEV (reference sequence). V lost 4 bases, J lost 0 bases, and 7 bases lay in between. The CDR3 here is CASSYGHSNQPQHF. CDR3 in DNA: TGTGCCAGCAGTTACGGACATAGCAATCAGCCCCAGCATTTT.

The V and J genes are TRBV6-2 or TRBV6-3 and TRBJ1-2, with D perhaps matching TRBD1 (5 bases). Germline V CDR1 and CDR2: MNHEY, SVGEGT. Trimming cost V 2 bases and J 4 bases, with 11 bases left between them. The CDR3 is made up of 14 amino acids. The CDR3: CASSYGTGFYGYTF. DNA of the CDR3: TGTGCCAGCAGTTACGGAACAGGATTCTATGGCTACACCTTC.

This clonotype showed up many times. The chain couples TRBV20-1 to TRBJ2-7; 7 bases match TRBD1. After removal of 4 bases from V and 2 bases from J, the junction contained 8 bases not matched to a gene. The germline V gene encodes CDR1 DFQATT and CDR2 SNEGSKA (reference sequence). The CDR3 length is 14 residues. The CDR3 here is CSATTGNVAYEQYF. CDR3 bases: TGCAGTGCTACGACAGGGAACGTGGCCTACGAGCAGTACTTC.

The V and J genes are TRBV6-1 and TRBJ2-7, with D perhaps matching TRBD1 (5 bases). The V gene's germline CDR1 is MNHNS and CDR2 SASEGT. The CDR3 sequence is 14 residues long. Trimming shortened V by 6 bases and J by 5 bases, and 17 bases separated the two germline ends. This CDR3 is CASSTPSWGHEQYF. For the CDR3, the DNA is TGTGCCAGCAGCACACCTTCGTGGGGCCACGAGCAGTACTTC.

This chain links TRBV5-1 with TRBJ2-7; perhaps TRBD1 as D (5 bases). Trimming took off 4 bases at V and 5 bases at J, with 13 bases between the two ends. Germline CDR1 and CDR2: SGHRS and YFSETQ. This CDR3 is built from 13 residues. CDR3: CASSPWGRDEQYF. In nucleotides, the CDR3 is TGCGCCAGCAGCCCGTGGGGCAGGGACGAGCAGTACTTC.

This clonotype was recorded many times. The chain recombines TRBV9 with TRBJ2-5; D uncertain. Trimming left V 4 bases short and J 4 bases short, with 14 bases between. Germline V gene data show CDR1 as SGDLS and CDR2 as YYNGEE. This CDR3 is 14 amino acids long. The CDR3 DNA follows: TGTGCCAGCAGCCCTTATTCCGGGTCAGAGACCCAGTACTTC. Amino acid sequence: CASSPYSGSETQYF. Together with reference TRBV9 and TRBJ2-5, the CDR3 gives the full variable domain: DSGVTQTPKHLITATGQRVTLRCSPRSGDLSVYWYQQSLDQGLQFLIQYYNGEERAKGNILERFSAQQFPDLHSELNLSSLELGDSALYFCASSPYSGSETQYFGPGTRLLVL.

This clonotype has a handful of counts. The genes are TRBV4-2 and TRBJ2-7, with D possibly matching TRBD1 (6 bases). Germline CDR1 reads LGHNA; CDR2 reads YNFKEQ. This CDR3 region has 15 residues. Trimming left V 6 bases short and J 3 bases short, with 18 bases between. The CDR3 here is CASRVKGGSFYEQYF. The CDR3 DNA reads TGTGCCAGCAGAGTCAAAGGGGGTTCGTTCTACGAGCAGTACTTC.

This clonotype has a count of ten or more. The V call is TRBV4-1, the J call TRBJ2-7; no reliable D call. Trimming shortened V by 1 base and J by 4 bases, and 14 bases separated the two germline ends. The CDR3 is made up of 15 amino acids. Per germline, CDR1 MGHRA and CDR2 YSYEKL. The CDR3 DNA sequence: TGCGCCAGCAGCCAAGGGACGCTCTCAAATTACGAGCAGTACTTC. This gives the protein CASSQGTLSNYEQYF.

Points on this clonotype: The junction departs from the called germline gene at one end, perhaps through a read error. This chain uses TRBV2 with TRBJ2-1; TRBD1 is a possible D gene (6 bases). This CDR3 comprises 15 residues. The germline gives CDR1 SNHLY, CDR2 FYNNEI. The CDR3, as DNA: TGTGCCAGCATGGGGGCGGTGCCATCCTACACTGAGCAGTTCTTC. Encoded protein: CASMGAVPSYTEQFF. Filled out from reference TRBV2 and TRBJ2-1, the complete variable domain reads EPEVTQTPSHQVTQMGQEVILRCVPISNHLYFYWYRQILGQKVEFLVSFYNNEISEKSEIFDDQFSVERPDGSNFTLKIRSTKLEDSAMYFCASMGAVPSYTEQFFGPGTRLTVL.

This clonotype was found a few times. V and J are TRBV5-1 and TRBJ2-1; D is ambiguous. CDR3 length equals 15 residues. Germline-derived CDR1 and CDR2 are SGHRS and YFSETQ. Trimming stripped 4 bases from V and 4 bases from J, with 15 bases between. The CDR3 DNA follows: TGCGCCAGCAGCGCTGACGTACTGGGTTACAATGAGCAGTTCTTC. Residues: CASSADVLGYNEQFF.

The J gene is TRBJ2-5, the V gene TRBV20-1; possibly TRBD2 for D (6 bases). Germline V gene data show CDR1 as DFQATT and CDR2 as SNEGSKA (reference sequence). With 0 bases removed from V and 5 bases from J, the gap between germline ends came to 19 bases. The CDR3 contains 16 residues. The CDR3 here is CSARDPLGGARETQYF. CDR3 DNA sequence: TGCAGTGCTAGAGATCCCTTGGGAGGAGCCAGGGAGACCCAGTACTTC.

The rearrangement joins TRBV6-1 to TRBJ2-6, with D uncertain. This CDR3 is built from 16 residues. The germline V gene has CDR1 MNHNS and CDR2 SASEGT. V shed 8 bases and J shed 0 bases, with 14 bases lying between them. The CDR3 DNA sequence: TGTGCCAGCCGCGGCCTATTACCCTCTGGGGCCAACGTCCTGACTTTC. Protein sequence: CASRGLLPSGANVLTF.

This clonotype has at least ten counts. The chain carries TRBV6-2 or TRBV6-3 and TRBJ1-1, with a possible D match to TRBD1 (6 bases). Germline CDR1 MNHEY, CDR2 SVGEGT. The CDR3 totals 14 residues. Trimming left V 6 bases short and J 4 bases short, with 15 bases between. The CDR3 DNA follows: TGTGCCAGCAGCCCGGGACAAGAGGGCACTGAAGCTTTCTTT. Its protein is CASSPGQEGTEAFF.

The table lists this clonotype with many counts. The chain has TRBV6-2 or TRBV6-3 and TRBJ2-7; D possibly uses TRBD1 or TRBD2 (6 bases each). Trimming left V 2 bases short and J 2 bases short, with 7 bases between. The CDR3 sequence is 13 residues long. Germline assignment: CDR1 MNHEY and CDR2 SVGEGT. CDR3 sequence: CASSYGGPYEQYF. In nucleotides, the CDR3 is TGTGCCAGCAGTTACGGGGGGCCCTACGAGCAGTACTTC.

CDR3 amino acids: CASSQFHYRGFPGELFF. The CDR3 region has the DNA TGTGCCAGCAGCCAATTTCATTACAGGGGGTTCCCCGGGGAGCTGTTTTTT. This rearrangement joins TRBV3-1 to TRBJ2-2; 8 positions agree with TRBD1. The germline V gene has CDR1 LGHDT and CDR2 YNNKEL (reference sequence). This CDR3 comprises 17 residues. The V and J ends lost 2 bases and 6 bases, in that order; junction bases with no gene match: 11. Full variable domain (remainder filled in from reference TRBV3-1 and TRBJ2-2): DTAVSQTPKYLVTQMGNDKSIKCEQNLGHDTMYWYKQDSKKFLKIMFSYNNKELIINETVPNRFSPKSPDKAHLNLHINSLELGDSAVYFCASSQFHYRGFPGELFFGEGSRLTVL.